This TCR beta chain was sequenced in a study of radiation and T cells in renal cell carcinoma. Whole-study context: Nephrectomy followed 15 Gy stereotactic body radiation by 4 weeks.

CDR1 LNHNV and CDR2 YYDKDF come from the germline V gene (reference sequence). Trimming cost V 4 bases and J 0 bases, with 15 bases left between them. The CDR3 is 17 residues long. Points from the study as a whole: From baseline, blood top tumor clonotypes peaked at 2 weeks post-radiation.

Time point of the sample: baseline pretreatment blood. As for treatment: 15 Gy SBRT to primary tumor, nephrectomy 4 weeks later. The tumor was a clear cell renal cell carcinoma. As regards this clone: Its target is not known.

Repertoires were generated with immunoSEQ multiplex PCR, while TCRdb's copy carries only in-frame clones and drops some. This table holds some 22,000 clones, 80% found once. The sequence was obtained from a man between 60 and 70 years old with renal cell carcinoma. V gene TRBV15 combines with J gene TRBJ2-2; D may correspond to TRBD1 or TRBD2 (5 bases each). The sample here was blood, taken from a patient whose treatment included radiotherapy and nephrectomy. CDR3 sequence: CATSIKRDGANTGELFF. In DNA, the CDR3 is TGTGCCACCAGCATAAAACGGGACGGCGCGAACACCGGGGAGCTGTTTTTT.